This T cell receptor (beta chain) appears in the sequencing data of a study of T cell changes during pregnancy in multiple sclerosis. Assay: immunoSEQ multiplex PCR; the TCRdb copy retains only in-frame clones and omits some. The sample comprises 130,000 or so clones, 93% of which are singletons, and roughly 6.2% rests with the top ten. The CDR3 extends over 16 amino acids. Germline CDR1 reads MNHNS; CDR2 reads SASEGT. With respect to this clone: One end of the junction does not line up with germline, which may come from a read error.

This sequence was found in a female donor with multiple sclerosis, enrolled in a pregnancy study. The V and J genes are TRBV6-1 and TRBJ1-2, with 11 bases lining up with TRBD1. Sequencing was performed on peripheral blood, taken before pregnancy. CDR3 nucleotides: TGTGCCAGCAGTGAAGCGCGGACAGGGGGCTTCTATGGCCACACCTTC. Protein sequence: CASSEARTGGFYGHTF.